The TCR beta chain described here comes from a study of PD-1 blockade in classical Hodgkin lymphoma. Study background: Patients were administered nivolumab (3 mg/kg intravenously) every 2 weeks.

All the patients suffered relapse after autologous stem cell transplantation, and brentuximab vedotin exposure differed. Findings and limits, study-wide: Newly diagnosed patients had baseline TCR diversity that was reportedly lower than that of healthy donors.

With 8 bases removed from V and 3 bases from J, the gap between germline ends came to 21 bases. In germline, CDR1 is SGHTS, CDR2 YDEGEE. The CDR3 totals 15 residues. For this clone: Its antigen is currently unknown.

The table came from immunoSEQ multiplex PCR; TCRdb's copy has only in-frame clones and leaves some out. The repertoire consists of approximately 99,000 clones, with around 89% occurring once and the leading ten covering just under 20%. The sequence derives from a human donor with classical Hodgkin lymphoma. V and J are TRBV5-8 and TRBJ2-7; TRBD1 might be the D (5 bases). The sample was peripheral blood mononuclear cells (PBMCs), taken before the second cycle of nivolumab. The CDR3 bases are TGTGCCAGTCCTCCAAGGGGCAGGGATAACTACGAGCAGTACTTC. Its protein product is CASPPRGRDNYEQYF.